This T cell receptor beta chain emerged from a study of T-cell memory formation after mild COVID-19. CDR3 length equals 13 residues. From the 5' RACE reads, TCRdb called clonotypes with MiXCR, one entry per CDR3 protein. The sample gives under 550,000 distinct CDR3 sequences, roughly 18% of which show up once; around an eighth is in the top ten. This clonotype turned up a few times. What it binds is not known. Study-wide findings and caveats: Most CD4+ clones that shrank were in CM and EM, while CD8+ ones turned up in EMRA.

Sequences were obtained from PBMCs or a T cell subset sorted from them (not recorded which). This clonotype originated in an adult woman who had mild COVID-19 (a few samples of this study predate the infection). Cell type and time point are not known. This sequence joins TRBV21-1 and TRBJ2-7; TRBD1, as called in the table, went unchecked against the DNA. TRBV21-1 is labeled a pseudogene. The CDR3 DNA is TGTGCCAGCAAACCGGGACAGAACTACGAGCAGTACTTC. Amino acids: CASKPGQNYEQYF.